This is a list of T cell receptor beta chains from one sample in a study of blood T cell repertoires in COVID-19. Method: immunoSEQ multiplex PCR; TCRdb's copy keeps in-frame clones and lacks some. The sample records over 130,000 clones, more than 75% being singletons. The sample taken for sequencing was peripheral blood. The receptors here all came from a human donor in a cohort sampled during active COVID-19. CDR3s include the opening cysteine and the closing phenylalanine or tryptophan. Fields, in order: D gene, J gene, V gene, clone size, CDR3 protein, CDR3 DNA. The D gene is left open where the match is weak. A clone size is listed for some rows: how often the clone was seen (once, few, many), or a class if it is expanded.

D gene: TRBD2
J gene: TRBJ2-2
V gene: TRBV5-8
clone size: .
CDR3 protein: CASSRGGLNTGELFF
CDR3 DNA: TGTGCCAGCAGCCGCGGGGGTTTGAACACCGGGGAGCTGTTTTTT

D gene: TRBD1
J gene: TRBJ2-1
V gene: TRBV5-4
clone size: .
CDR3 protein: CASSNDPGQAGNEQFF
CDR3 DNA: TGTGCCAGCAGCAATGATCCGGGACAGGCGGGCAATGAGCAGTTCTTC

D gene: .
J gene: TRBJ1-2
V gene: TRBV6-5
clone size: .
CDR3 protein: CASSYYPRVAGYTF
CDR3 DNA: TGTGCCAGCAGTTACTACCCCAGGGTCGCTGGCTACACCTTC

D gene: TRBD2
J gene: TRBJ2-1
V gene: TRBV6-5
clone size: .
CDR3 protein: CASRVPGLANNEQFF
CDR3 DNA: TGTGCCAGCAGGGTTCCGGGACTAGCGAACAATGAGCAGTTCTTC

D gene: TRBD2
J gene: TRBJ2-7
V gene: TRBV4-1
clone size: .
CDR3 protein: CASSQGILAESYEQYF
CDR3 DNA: TGCGCCAGCAGCCAAGGGATCCTAGCGGAGAGCTACGAGCAGTACTTC

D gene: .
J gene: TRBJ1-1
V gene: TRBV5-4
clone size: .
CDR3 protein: CASSLTGRNTEAFF
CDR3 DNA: TGTGCCAGCAGCTTGACGGGTAGGAACACTGAAGCTTTCTTT

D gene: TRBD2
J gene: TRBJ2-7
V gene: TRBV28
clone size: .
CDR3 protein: CASSPLGLADPYEQYF
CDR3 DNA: TGTGCCAGCAGTCCCCTGGGACTAGCGGACCCCTACGAGCAGTACTTC

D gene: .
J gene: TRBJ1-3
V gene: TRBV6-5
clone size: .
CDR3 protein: CASKPDGVSGNTIYF
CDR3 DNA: TGTGCCAGCAAGCCGGATGGAGTCTCTGGAAACACCATATATTTT

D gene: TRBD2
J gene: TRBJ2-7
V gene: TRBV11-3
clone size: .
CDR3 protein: CASSSVAGAEWQYF
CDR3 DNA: TGTGCCAGCAGCTCCGTAGCGGGGGCCGAGTGGCAGTACTTC

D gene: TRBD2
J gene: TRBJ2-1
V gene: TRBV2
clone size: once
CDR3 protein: CASKTGPGRGIHNEQFF
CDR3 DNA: TGTGCCAGCAAAACTGGCCCTGGGCGGGGGATACACAATGAGCAGTTCTTC

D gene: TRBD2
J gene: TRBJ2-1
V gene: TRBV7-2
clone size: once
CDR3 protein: CASRLAGGGYNEQFF
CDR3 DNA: TGTGCCAGCAGGTTAGCGGGAGGGGGCTACAATGAGCAGTTCTTC

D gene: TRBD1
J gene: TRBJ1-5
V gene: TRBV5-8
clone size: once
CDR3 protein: CASSSPHIGQGAAQPQHF
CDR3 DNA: TGTGCCAGCAGCTCCCCTCATATCGGACAGGGGGCTGCTCAGCCCCAGCATTTT

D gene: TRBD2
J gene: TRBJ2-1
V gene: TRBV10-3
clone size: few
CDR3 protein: CAISESVASGDHNEQFF
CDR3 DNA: TGTGCCATCAGTGAGTCCGTAGCTAGCGGGGACCACAATGAGCAGTTCTTC

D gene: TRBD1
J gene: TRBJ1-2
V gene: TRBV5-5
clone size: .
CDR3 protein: CASSSAGTGFYGYTF
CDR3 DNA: TGTGCCAGCAGCTCGGCGGGGACAGGCTTCTATGGCTACACCTTC

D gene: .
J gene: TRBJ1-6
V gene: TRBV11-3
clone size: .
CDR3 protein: CASSLGQEEEGDNSPLHF
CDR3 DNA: TGTGCCAGCAGCTTAGGACAGGAGGAAGAGGGGGATAATTCACCCCTCCACTTT

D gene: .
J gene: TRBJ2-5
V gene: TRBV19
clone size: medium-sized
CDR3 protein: CASSVSGAQETQYF
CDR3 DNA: TGTGCCAGTAGTGTATCAGGGGCACAAGAGACCCAGTACTTC

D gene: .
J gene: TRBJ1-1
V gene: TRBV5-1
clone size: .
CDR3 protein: CASSLVTGNSEAFF
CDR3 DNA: TGCGCCAGCAGCTTGGTTACAGGGAACTCTGAAGCTTTCTTT

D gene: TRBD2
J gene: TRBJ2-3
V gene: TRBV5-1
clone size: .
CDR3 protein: CASSSGGRASTDTQYF
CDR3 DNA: TGCGCCAGCAGCTCGGGGGGACGTGCTAGCACAGATACGCAGTATTTT

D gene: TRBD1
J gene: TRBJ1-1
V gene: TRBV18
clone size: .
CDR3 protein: CASSPRGGRNTEAFF
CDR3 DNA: TGTGCCAGCTCACCCCGAGGGGGCCGAAACACTGAAGCTTTCTTT

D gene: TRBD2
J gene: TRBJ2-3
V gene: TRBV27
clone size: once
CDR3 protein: CASSFLAGNTDTQYF
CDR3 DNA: TGTGCCAGCAGTTTCCTAGCGGGTAACACAGATACGCAGTATTTT

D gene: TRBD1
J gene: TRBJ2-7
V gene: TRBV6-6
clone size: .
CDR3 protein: CASSYPGQGFGEQYF
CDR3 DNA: TGTGCCAGCAGTTACCCGGGACAGGGATTCGGCGAGCAGTACTTC

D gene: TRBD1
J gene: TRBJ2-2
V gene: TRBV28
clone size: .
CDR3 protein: CASSLNRGRSGELFF
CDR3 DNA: TGTGCCAGCAGCCTAAACAGGGGGCGATCCGGGGAGCTGTTTTTT

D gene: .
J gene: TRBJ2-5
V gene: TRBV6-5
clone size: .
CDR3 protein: CASSYNGGEETQYF
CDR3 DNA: TGTGCCAGCAGTTACAATGGGGGCGAAGAGACCCAGTACTTC

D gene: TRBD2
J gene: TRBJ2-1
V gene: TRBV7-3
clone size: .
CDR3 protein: CASSLRAGLAVYNEQFF
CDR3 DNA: TGTGCCAGCAGCTTAAGGGCGGGACTAGCGGTTTACAATGAGCAGTTCTTC

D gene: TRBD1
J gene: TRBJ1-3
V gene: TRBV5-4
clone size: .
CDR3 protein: CASSSDRGRGNTIYF
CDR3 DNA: TGTGCCAGCAGCTCCGACAGGGGGCGAGGAAACACCATATATTTT

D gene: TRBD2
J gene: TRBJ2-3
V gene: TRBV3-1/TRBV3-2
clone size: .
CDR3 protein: CASSPGLVDTDTQYF
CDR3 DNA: TGTGCCAGCAGCCCGGGACTAGTGGACACAGATACGCAGTATTTT

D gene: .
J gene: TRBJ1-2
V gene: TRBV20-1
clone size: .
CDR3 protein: CSASGGGYTF
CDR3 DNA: TGCAGTGCTAGCGGAGGTGGCTACACCTTC

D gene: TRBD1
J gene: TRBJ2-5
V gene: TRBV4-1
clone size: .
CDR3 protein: CASSRQGQETQYF
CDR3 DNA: TGCGCCAGCAGCCGACAGGGGCAAGAGACCCAGTACTTC

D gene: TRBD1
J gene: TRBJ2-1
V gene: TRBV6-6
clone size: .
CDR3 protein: CASSSRDRGNEQFF
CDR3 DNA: TGTGCCAGCAGTTCCCGGGACAGGGGTAATGAGCAGTTCTTC

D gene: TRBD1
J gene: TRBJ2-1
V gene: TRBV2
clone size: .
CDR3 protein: CASSEGGTGYSYNEQFF
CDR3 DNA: TGTGCCAGCAGTGAAGGAGGGACAGGGTACTCCTACAATGAGCAGTTCTTC

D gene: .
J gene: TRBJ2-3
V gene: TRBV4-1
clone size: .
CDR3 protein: CASSRAGDTQYF
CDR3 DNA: TGCGCCAGCAGCCGTGCCGGAGATACGCAGTATTTT

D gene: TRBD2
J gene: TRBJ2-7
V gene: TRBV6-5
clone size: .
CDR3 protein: CASRAGTSGYEQYF
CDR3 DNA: TGTGCCAGCAGAGCCGGGACTAGCGGCTACGAGCAGTACTTC

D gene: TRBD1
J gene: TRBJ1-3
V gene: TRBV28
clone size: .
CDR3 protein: CASSSLTGTGVGNTIYF
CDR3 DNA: TGTGCCAGCAGTTCTCTCACCGGGACAGGGGTAGGAAACACCATATATTTT

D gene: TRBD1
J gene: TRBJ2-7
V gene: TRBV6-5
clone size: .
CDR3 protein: CAGAGGYEQYF
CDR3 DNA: TGTGCTGGGGCAGGGGGCTACGAGCAGTACTTC

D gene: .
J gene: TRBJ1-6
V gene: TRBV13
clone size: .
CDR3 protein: CASSDSGGRSNSPLHF
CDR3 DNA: TGTGCCAGCAGTGATAGTGGGGGCCGAAGTAATTCACCCCTCCACTTT

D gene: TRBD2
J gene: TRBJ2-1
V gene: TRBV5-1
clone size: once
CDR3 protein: CASTPLAGGYNEQFF
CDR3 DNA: TGCGCCAGCACCCCCCTAGCGGGGGGTTACAATGAGCAGTTCTTC

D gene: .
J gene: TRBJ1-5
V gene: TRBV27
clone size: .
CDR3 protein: CASSPWGRENQPQHF
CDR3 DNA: TGTGCCAGCAGTCCCTGGGGACGGGAGAATCAGCCCCAGCATTTT

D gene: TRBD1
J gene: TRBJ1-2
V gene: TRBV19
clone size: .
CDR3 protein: CASNYGQVDYGYTF
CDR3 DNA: TGTGCCAGCAACTACGGACAGGTTGACTATGGCTACACCTTC

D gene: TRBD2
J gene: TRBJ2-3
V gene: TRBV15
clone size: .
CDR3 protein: CATSRDRSSGGGRDTQYF
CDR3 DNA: TGTGCCACCAGCAGAGACCGTTCTAGCGGGGGGGGGAGAGATACGCAGTATTTT

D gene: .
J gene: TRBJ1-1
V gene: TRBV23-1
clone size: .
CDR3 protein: CASSQRIRSSEAFF
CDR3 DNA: TGCGCCAGCAGTCAGAGAATTAGAAGTTCTGAAGCTTTCTTT

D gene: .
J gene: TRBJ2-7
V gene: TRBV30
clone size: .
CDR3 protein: CAWKIGDEQYF
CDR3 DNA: TGTGCCTGGAAGATCGGGGACGAGCAGTACTTC

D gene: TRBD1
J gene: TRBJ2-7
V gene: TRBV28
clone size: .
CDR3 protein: CASTGTEIVYEQYF
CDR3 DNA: TGTGCCAGCACTGGGACAGAAATTGTCTACGAGCAGTACTTC

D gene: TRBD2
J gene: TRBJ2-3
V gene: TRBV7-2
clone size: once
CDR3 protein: CASSLAGLAGGHTQYF
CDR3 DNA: TGTGCCAGCAGCTTAGCAGGACTAGCGGGGGGCCATACGCAGTATTTT

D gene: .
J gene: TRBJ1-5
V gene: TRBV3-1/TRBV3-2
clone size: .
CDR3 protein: CASSPTRDQPQHF
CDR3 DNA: TGTGCCAGCAGCCCAACGCGGGATCAGCCCCAGCATTTT

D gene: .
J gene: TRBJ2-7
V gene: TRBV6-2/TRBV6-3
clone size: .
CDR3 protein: CASSKQTGYEQYF
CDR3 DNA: TGTGCCAGCAGTAAACAGACAGGCTACGAGCAGTACTTC

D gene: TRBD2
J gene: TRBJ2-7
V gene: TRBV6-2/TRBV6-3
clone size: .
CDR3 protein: CASSLGLVVSEQYF
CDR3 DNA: TGTGCCAGCAGCCTGGGACTAGTGGTATCCGAGCAGTACTTC

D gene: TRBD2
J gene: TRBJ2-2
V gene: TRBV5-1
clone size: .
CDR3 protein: CASSLTSGGIGELFF
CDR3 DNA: TGCGCCAGCAGCTTGACTAGCGGGGGTATCGGGGAGCTGTTTTTT

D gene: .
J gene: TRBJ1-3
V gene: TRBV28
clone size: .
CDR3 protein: CASSLGAGRNTIYF
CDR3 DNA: TGTGCCAGCAGTTTAGGGGCAGGGCGAAACACCATATATTTT

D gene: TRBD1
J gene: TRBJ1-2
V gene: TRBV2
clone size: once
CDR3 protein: CASSYDRDLGYTF
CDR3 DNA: TGTGCCAGCAGTTACGACAGGGATTTGGGCTACACCTTC

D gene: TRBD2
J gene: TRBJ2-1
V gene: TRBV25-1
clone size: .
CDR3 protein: CASGRGGYNEQFF
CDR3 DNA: TGTGCCAGCGGCCGGGGGGGCTACAATGAGCAGTTCTTC

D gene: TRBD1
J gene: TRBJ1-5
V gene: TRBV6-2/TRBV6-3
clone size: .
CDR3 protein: CASSSPGQGGSVDQPQHF
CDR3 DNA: TGTGCCAGCAGTTCCCCGGGACAGGGGGGAAGTGTTGATCAGCCCCAGCATTTT

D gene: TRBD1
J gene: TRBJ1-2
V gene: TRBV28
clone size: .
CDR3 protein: CASRSTGAIYYGYTF
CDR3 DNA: TGTGCCAGCAGGTCTACAGGGGCGATTTACTATGGCTACACCTTC

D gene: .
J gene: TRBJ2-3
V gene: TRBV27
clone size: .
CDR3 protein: CASSLVEGARDTQYF
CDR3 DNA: TGTGCCAGCAGTTTAGTGGAGGGGGCGCGGGATACGCAGTATTTT

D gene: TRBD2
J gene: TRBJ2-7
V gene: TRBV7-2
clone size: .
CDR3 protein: CASSVSGGQPYEQYF
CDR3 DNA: TGTGCCAGCAGCGTTAGCGGGGGCCAACCCTACGAGCAGTACTTC

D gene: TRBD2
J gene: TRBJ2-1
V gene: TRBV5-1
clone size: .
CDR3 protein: CASRLAGLYNEQFF
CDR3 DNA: TGCGCCAGCAGACTAGCGGGACTTTACAATGAGCAGTTCTTC

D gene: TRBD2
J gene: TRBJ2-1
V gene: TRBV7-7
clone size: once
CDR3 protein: CASSPGTSGSNEQFF
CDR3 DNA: TGTGCCAGCAGTCCCGGGACTAGCGGGAGTAATGAGCAGTTCTTC

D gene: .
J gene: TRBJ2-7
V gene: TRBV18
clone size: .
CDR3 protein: CASSPRRFSSYEQYF
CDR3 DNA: TGTGCCAGCTCACCACGGCGGTTTTCGTCCTACGAGCAGTACTTC